This TCR beta chain was obtained from a study of OX40 agonist ivuxolimab in advanced cancers. For context, the study as a whole: The costimulatory receptor OX40 (CD134) was targeted by ivuxolimab, a fully human IgG2 agonistic monoclonal antibody. Intravenous ivuxolimab was administered to patients every 2 weeks at six dose levels: 0.01, 0.1, 0.3, 1.5, 3 and 10 mg/kg. Among the 50 to 55 dose-escalation patients, around 20 had hepatocellular carcinoma, approximately 15 melanoma, 9 renal cell carcinoma and 9 head and neck cancer. A male proportion of 70% to 90% and a mean age of approximately 58 years, ranging from 23 to 79, were recorded for the dose-escalation cohort. Prior anti-PD-1, anti-PD-L1 or anti-CTLA-4 therapy was permitted, and checkpoint inhibitors had been received by around 40% of dose-escalation patients. Three dose-escalation patients achieved partial responses, one with hepatocellular carcinoma and two with cutaneous melanoma. Peripheral TCRbeta sequencing aimed to test whether ivuxolimab altered TCR sequence diversity and caused clonal T-cell expansion. The monotherapy dose-escalation portion (N of about 50 patients) of the phase I ivuxolimab trial is reported in the paper.

From a lookup of the germline V gene (reference sequence), CDR1 and CDR2 are LNHDA and SQIVND. V lost 8 bases and J lost 6 bases, and the count of bases not matched to a germline gene is 5. The CDR3 runs 13 residues from the cysteine to the phenylalanine. Of all the DNA, just the CDR3 is kept, 39 bases in frame from base 1. Genomic DNA was extracted from sorted cells for sequencing of the TCRbeta CDR3 region. The immunoSEQ Assay was used to sequence the TCRbeta CDR3 regions. This immuneACCESS table, as held by TCRdb, lists in-frame sequences with V and J called but not all clones. Of the missing ones, under half trace to an unresolved V gene in checked studies; the others have no known cause. The sample profile shows tens of thousands of clones; approximately 80% of them were found once. Approximately 15% of the sample belongs to the ten largest clones. On this clone: Its binding antigen is unknown. Base qualities are not at hand, and no much larger clone is one base apart.

The full study reports these points: Antigen specificity was not determined for the clonally expanded peripheral T cells. Partial responders in the 0.1-3.0 mg/kg groups had among the lowest normalized peripheral clonal expansion, especially among CD8+ T cells. Low levels of normalized T-cell clonal expansion were also seen in some patients who did not respond. At doses of 0.1 to 3.0 mg/kg, clonal expansion of both CD4+ and CD8+ T cells in blood was seen between baseline and week 6. After ivuxolimab, CD8+ T cells had more expanded clones than CD4+ T cells on average.

The trial excluded patients who had a history of autoimmune disease or were on systemic immunosuppression. In every dose cohort, peripheral blood was drawn for TCR sequencing at baseline, cycle 4 day 1, and cycle 7 day 1. The samples were drawn from a first-in-human, open-label, multicenter phase I dose-escalation trial of ivuxolimab. The trial enrolled adults with locally advanced or metastatic head and neck squamous cell, hepatocellular, melanoma or renal cell carcinoma. Before TCR sequencing, CD4+ T cells and CD8+ T cells were sorted from peripheral blood as separate populations. The chain is encoded by TRBV19 joined to TRBJ1-5, and 9 bases in between align with TRBD1. Here the sequenced sample was CD4+ or CD8+ T cells sorted from blood, taken in a trial of the OX40 agonist ivuxolimab. The TCR was taken from an adult with an advanced solid tumor such as melanoma, head and neck, liver or kidney cancer. The DNA is TGTGCCAGTCGACAGGGGGTAGGTCAGCCCCAGCATTTT. Its protein product is CASRQGVGQPQHF.